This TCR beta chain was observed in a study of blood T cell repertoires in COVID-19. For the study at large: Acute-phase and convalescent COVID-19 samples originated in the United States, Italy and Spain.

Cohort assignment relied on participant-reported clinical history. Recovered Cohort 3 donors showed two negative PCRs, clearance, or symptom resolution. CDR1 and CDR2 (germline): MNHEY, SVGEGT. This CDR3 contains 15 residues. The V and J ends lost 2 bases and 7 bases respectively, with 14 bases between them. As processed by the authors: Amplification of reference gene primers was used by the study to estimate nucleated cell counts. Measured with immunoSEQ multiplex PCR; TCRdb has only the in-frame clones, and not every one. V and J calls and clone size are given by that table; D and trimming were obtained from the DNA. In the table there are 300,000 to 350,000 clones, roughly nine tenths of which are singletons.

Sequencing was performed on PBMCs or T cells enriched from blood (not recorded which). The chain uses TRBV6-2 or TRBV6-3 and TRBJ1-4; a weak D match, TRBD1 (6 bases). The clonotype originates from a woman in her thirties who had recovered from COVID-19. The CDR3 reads CASSYQGTSVEKLFF. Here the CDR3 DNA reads TGTGCCAGCAGTTACCAGGGGACGTCGGTTGAAAAACTGTTTTTT.